Presented here are 21 T cell receptor beta chains from one specimen sequenced in a study of PD-1 blockade in mismatch repair-deficient tumors. Generated by immunoSEQ multiplex PCR, the TCRdb table keeps only in-frame clones and is missing some. Found here are approximately 130,000 clones, about 88% of them singletons; the top ten hold around an eighth. The sample was peripheral blood, taken 44 weeks after starting pembrolizumab. These TCRs come from an adult with mismatch repair-deficient cancer.

This clone was detected a few times. The chain has TRBV29-1 and TRBJ1-2, with unresolved D. Germline CDR1 and CDR2: SQVTM and ANQGSEA. The CDR3 loop spans 8 amino acids. Trimming took off 2 bases at V and 9 bases at J, with 1 base between the two ends. CDR3 residues: CSVESYTF. DNA of the CDR3: TGCAGCGTTGAAAGCTACACCTTC.

The rearrangement joins TRBV10-3 to TRBJ1-4; D might be TRBD1 (5 bases). V lost 10 bases and J 1 base, leaving 10 bases between the germline ends. This CDR3 spans 13 amino acids. Germline loops: CDR1 ENHRY, CDR2 SYGVKD. CDR3 region: CATGTGTNEKLFF. The CDR3 bases are TGTGCCACAGGGACCGGAACTAATGAAAAACTGTTTTTT.

V gene TRBV19 combines with J gene TRBJ2-5; TRBD2 matches at 7 bases. Germline trimming cut 3 bases from V and 5 bases from J; bases unmatched to any gene: 3. The germline V gene encodes CDR1 LNHDA and CDR2 SQIVND (reference sequence). The CDR3 covers 13 residues. For the CDR3, the DNA is TGTGCCAGTAGTATTGCGGGAGCGGAGACCCAGTACTTC. This gives the protein CASSIAGAETQYF.

V usage is TRBV6-6 and J usage is TRBJ1-5; D ambiguous. In germline, CDR1 is MNHNY, CDR2 SVGAGI (reference sequence). Trimming left V 5 bases short and J 0 bases short, with 8 bases between. The CDR3 sequence is 14 residues long. The CDR3: CASSVNYSNQPQHF. The CDR3 nucleotides are TGTGCCAGCAGTGTGAACTATAGCAATCAGCCCCAGCATTTT.

The rearrangement joins TRBV30 to TRBJ1-1, with D maybe TRBD1 (6 bases). The CDR3 consists of 14 residues. CDR1 and CDR2 (germline): GTSNPN, SVGIG (reference sequence). The germline V and J ends were trimmed by 2 bases and 1 base, with 11 bases remaining between them. The CDR3, as DNA: TGTGCCTGGAGTACAGGGTTGGAGAACACTGAAGCTTTCTTT. Amino acids: CAWSTGLENTEAFF.

This clone was found a few times. The V call is TRBV6-1, the J call TRBJ2-7, with D perhaps TRBD1 (6 bases). V lost 7 bases and J 3 bases, leaving 16 bases between the germline ends. This CDR3 has 14 residues. CDR1 and CDR2 (germline): MNHNS, SASEGT. The CDR3 bases are TGTGCCAGCACCATACTCAGGGGTCTCTACGAGCAGTACTTC. It encodes CASTILRGLYEQYF.

This sequence joins TRBV18 and TRBJ1-3; tentative D call: TRBD1 (5 bases). CDR1 and CDR2 from the germline V gene are KGHSH and LQKENI. V shed 1 base and J shed 0 bases, with 16 bases lying between them. This CDR3 contains 18 residues. The CDR3 nucleotides read TGTGCCAGCTCACCACGGGAAGGGACCGCGAGCTCTGGAAACACCATATATTTT. This translates into CASSPREGTASSGNTIYF.

The chain couples TRBV28 to TRBJ1-5, with D possibly being TRBD1 (6 bases). Germline lookup yields CDR1 MDHEN and CDR2 SYDVKM. This CDR3 spans 18 amino acids. Between the trimmed V and J ends, which lost 6 bases and 0 bases, there was a span of 21 bases. Written as DNA, the CDR3 is TGTGCCAGCAGGAGGACAGCCGAAAAAATTTATAGCAATCAGCCCCAGCATTTT. Translating gives CASRRTAEKIYSNQPQHF.

In nucleotides, the CDR3 is TGTGCCAGCAGTGACGGAGACAGGGGGGAAGAGACCCAGTACTTC. It encodes CASSDGDRGEETQYF. V gene TRBV25-1 combines with J gene TRBJ2-5; 9 nucleotides align to TRBD1. This CDR3 is built from 15 residues. V lost 3 bases to trimming and J lost 3 bases; unmatched junction nucleotides: 5. Germline CDR1 MGHDK, CDR2 SYGVNS.

The CDR3 reads CASSRQGWRQFF. CDR3 DNA: TGTGCCAGCAGTCGACAGGGGTGGCGGCAGTTCTTC. This chain links TRBV27 with TRBJ2-1; 8 bases align to TRBD1. There are 12 residues in the CDR3. Germline-derived CDR1 and CDR2 are MNHEY and SMNVEV (reference sequence). V shed 5 bases, J shed 12 bases, and the junction held 6 bases outside the gene matches.

The chain has TRBV25-1 and TRBJ1-1, with D possibly matching TRBD1 (5 bases). The CDR3 has 15 residues. The V gene lost 0 bases and the J gene lost 7 bases, with 15 bases spanning the gap. CDR1 MGHDK and CDR2 SYGVNS come from the germline V gene. In nucleotides, the CDR3 is TGTGCCAGCAGTGAATATTTTCGGCAGGGTGATGAAGCTTTCTTT. It codes for CASSEYFRQGDEAFF.

The chain combines TRBV4-3 with TRBJ1-1; D is perhaps TRBD1 (5 bases). The CDR3 is 16 residues long. V lost 1 base and J lost 0, with 12 bases in between. The germline CDR1 and CDR2 sequences are LGHNA and YSLEER. The CDR3 here is CASSQGQGLMNTEAFF. For the CDR3, the DNA is TGCGCCAGCAGCCAAGGCCAGGGTTTGATGAACACTGAAGCTTTCTTT.

V usage is TRBV25-1 and J usage is TRBJ2-2, with 10 nucleotides matching TRBD2. The CDR3 spans 15 residues. Germline CDR1 and CDR2: MGHDK and SYGVNS. Losses at the gene ends were 2 bases for V and 3 bases for J; bases not matched to a gene: 0. The CDR3 sequence is CASSEGLADTGELFF. The CDR3 DNA reads TGTGCCAGCAGTGAAGGACTAGCGGACACCGGGGAGCTGTTTTTT.

The chain couples TRBV5-5 to TRBJ2-2, with a possible D match to TRBD2 (6 bases). Trimming took 2 bases from V and 3 from J, leaving 11 bases between them. Germline CDR1 and CDR2: SGHKS and YYEKEE (reference sequence). This CDR3 has 15 residues. Here the CDR3 reads CASSFRRRDTGELFF. CDR3 coding DNA: TGTGCCAGCAGCTTCCGCCGGAGGGACACCGGGGAGCTGTTTTTT.

With respect to this clone: The sample has other DNA sequences that encode this CDR3 too. The DNA of the CDR3 is TGTGCTAGTGCCCGAGGCAGGCAGGCAGTCACAGATACGCAGTATTTT. It codes for CASARGRQAVTDTQYF. This rearrangement joins TRBV12-5 to TRBJ2-3; D not certain. CDR3 size: 16 residues. The V and J ends lost 7 bases and 2 bases respectively, with 19 bases between them. The germline CDR1 and CDR2 sequences are LGHNT and FRNRAP.

The gene calls are TRBV5-1 and TRBJ2-2, with D perhaps matching TRBD1 or TRBD2 (5 bases each). Trimming cost V 0 bases and J 4 bases, with 7 bases left between them. Germline CDR1 reads SGHRS; CDR2 reads YFSETQ. The CDR3 is 14 amino acids. The CDR3 is CASSLVRGTGELFF. For the CDR3, the DNA is TGCGCCAGCAGCTTGGTGAGGGGCACCGGGGAGCTGTTTTTT. Filled out from reference TRBV5-1 and TRBJ2-2, the complete variable domain reads KAGVTQTPRYLIKTRGQQVTLSCSPISGHRSVSWYQQTPGQGLQFLFEYFSETQRNKGNFPGRFSGRQFSNSRSEMNVSTLELGDSALYLCASSLVRGTGELFFGEGSRLTVL.

V is TRBV28 and J is TRBJ2-7, with D uncertain. The CDR3 has 16 residues. V lost 11 bases and J lost 5, with 28 bases in between. Germline V gene data show CDR1 as MDHEN and CDR2 as SYDVKM. The CDR3 region is CAAGSRLSPREDEQYF. The DNA for the CDR3 is TGTGCCGCCGGGTCCCGTTTATCGCCCCGAGAGGACGAGCAGTACTTC.

The rearrangement links TRBV11-3 to TRBJ2-1, with 9 nucleotides matching TRBD1. Germline assignment: CDR1 SGHNT and CDR2 YENEEA. J lost 5 bases, V lost 4 bases, and 6 bases had no gene match. The CDR3 is 15 residues long. CDR3 nucleotide sequence: TGTGCCAGCAGCTCCGGGACAGGGTCCCACAATGAGCAGTTCTTC. This sequence encodes CASSSGTGSHNEQFF.

The rearrangement links TRBV7-2 to TRBJ2-3; 8 bases match TRBD2. Germline V gene sequence: CDR1 SGHTA, CDR2 FQGNSA. The CDR3 length is 14 residues. Losses at the gene ends were 5 bases for V and 1 base for J; bases not matched to a gene: 2. The CDR3 DNA sequence: TGTGCCAGCAGCCCGGGACTAGGCACAGATACGCAGTATTTT. Its translation: CASSPGLGTDTQYF.

The J gene is TRBJ2-7, the V gene TRBV11-3, with D possibly matching TRBD1 (6 bases). Germline values: CDR1 SGHNT, CDR2 YENEEA. Trimming cost V 1 base and J 3 bases, with 22 bases left between them. CDR3 length: 18 residues. The CDR3 DNA reads TGTGCCAGCAGCTTAGTCTACACAGGTGGCAGGGGAAGCTACGAGCAGTACTTC. Its protein is CASSLVYTGGRGSYEQYF.

The chain recombines TRBV19 with TRBJ2-3, with 10 bases aligning to TRBD1. In germline, CDR1 is LNHDA, CDR2 SQIVND (reference sequence). J gave up 7 bases and V 6 bases, and 7 bases lay outside the gene matches. This CDR3 region has 14 residues. The CDR3, as DNA: TGTGCCAGTAGCCCGGGACAGGGGTACTATACGCAGTATTTT. It yields the protein CASSPGQGYYTQYF.